The entry that follows covers one T cell receptor (beta chain) sequence. Its antigen is still unknown. One base away there is no much larger clone; base qualities are not given. This sample is drawn from a study of cytomegalovirus exposure and HLA in healthy donors (dated by TCRdb to about 2017). About the study as a whole: According to a later analysis, one platform produced both the 120 validation repertoires and the approximately 660 repertoires of the first cohort. The aim of the study was to test whether cataloging public T cell receptors could identify signatures of past pathogen exposure. Along with the approximately 650-subject first cohort, a separate validation cohort of 120 different subjects was used. To predict cytomegalovirus infection status, the study combined high-throughput TCR immunosequencing, statistical association of individual TCRs with disease status, and machine learning. Here is what the overall study found, with its caveats: In the study, roughly 160 TCR beta chains were listed as associated with cytomegalovirus. The validation cohort had no HLA typing available for a later analysis, so co-occurrence within that cohort was assessed over all 120 or so repertoires. A few of the identified cytomegalovirus-associated TCR beta chains were confirmed in vitro to be specific for cytomegalovirus antigens. Subsequent analysis determined that TCRs grouped into clusters in the first cohort also showed a tendency toward co-occurrence across the roughly 120 validation repertoires, and about 93% of cluster scores exceeded 0. Across donors, most TCR sequences were observed very rarely, whereas some public TCRs were present in many individuals. The classifier was reported to diagnose cytomegalovirus status with high specificity and sensitivity in both the original cohort and the validation cohort. The authors suggested that the approach could potentially be generalized to other disease states and immunological phenotypes.

V loses 8 bases, J loses 9 bases, and the germline ends lie 13 bases apart. The CDR3 has 11 amino acids, counting the end cysteine and phenylalanine. The CDR3 DNA has 33 bases and is translated from base 1. The germline V gene yields SNHLY for CDR1 and FYNNEI for CDR2. The donors were included in the validation cohort of approximately 120 subjects, a group kept apart from the roughly 700-subject first cohort. Library method: the immunoSEQ multiplex PCR assay. The paper's processing steps were these. A statistical classification framework was built for diagnosing cytomegalovirus status from the catalog of TCR beta chain sequences. Entries here come from immuneACCESS through TCRdb and include only in-frame sequences with V and J called. Some clones fail to appear in such tables; in the studies checked, an unresolved V gene covers under half of the shortfall, and the cause of the remainder is unknown. Clone size and the V and J calls come from that table; the DNA yielded D and trimming. The sample data list roughly 310,000 clones, and over 75% of these were observed just once. The top ten hold around 0.88% of the sample.

This clonotype was sampled from a man aged 25-40 years in good health and CMV-seronegative. The sequence is built from TRBV2 and TRBJ1-1, and possibly TRBD1, on 6 matching bases. Sequencing input: PBMCs. The CDR3 reads as follows: CASQGIIKAFF. Here is the DNA: TGTGCCAGCCAGGGGATAATAAAAGCTTTCTTT.